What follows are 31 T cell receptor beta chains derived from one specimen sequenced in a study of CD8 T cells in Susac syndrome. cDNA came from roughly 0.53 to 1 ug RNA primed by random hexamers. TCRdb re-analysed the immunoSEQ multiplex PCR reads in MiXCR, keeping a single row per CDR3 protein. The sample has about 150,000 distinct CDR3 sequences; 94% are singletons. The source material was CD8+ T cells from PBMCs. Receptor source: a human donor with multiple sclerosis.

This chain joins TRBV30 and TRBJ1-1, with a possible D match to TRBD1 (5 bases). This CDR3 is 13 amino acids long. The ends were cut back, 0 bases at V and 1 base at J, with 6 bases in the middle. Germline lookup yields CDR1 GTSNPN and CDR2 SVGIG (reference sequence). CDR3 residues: CAWSVGENTEAFF. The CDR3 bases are TGTGCCTGGAGTGTGGGGGAGAACACTGAAGCTTTCTTT.

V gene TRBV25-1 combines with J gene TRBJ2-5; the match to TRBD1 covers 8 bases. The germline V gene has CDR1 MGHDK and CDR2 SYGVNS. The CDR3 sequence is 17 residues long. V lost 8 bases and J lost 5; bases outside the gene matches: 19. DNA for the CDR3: TGTGCCAGCCGGCCCACCAACCGACAGGGGCCAAGGGAGACCCAGTACTTC. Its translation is CASRPTNRQGPRETQYF.

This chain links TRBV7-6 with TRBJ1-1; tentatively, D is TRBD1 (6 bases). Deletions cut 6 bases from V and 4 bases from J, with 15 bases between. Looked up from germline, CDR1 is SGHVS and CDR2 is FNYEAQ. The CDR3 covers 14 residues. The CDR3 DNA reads TGTGCCAGCAGTTCCAGACAGGTGGTCACTGAAGCTTTCTTT. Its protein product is CASSSRQVVTEAFF.

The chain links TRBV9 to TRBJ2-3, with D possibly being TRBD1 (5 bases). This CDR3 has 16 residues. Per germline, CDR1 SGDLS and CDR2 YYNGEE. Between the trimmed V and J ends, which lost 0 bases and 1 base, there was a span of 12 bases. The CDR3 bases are TGTGCCAGCAGCGTAGGCGGTGGGGCCGGCACAGATACGCAGTATTTT. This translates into CASSVGGGAGTDTQYF.

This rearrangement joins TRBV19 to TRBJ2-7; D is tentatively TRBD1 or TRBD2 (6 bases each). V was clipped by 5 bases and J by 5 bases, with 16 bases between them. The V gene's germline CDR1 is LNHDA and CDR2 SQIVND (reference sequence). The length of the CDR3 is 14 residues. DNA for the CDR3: TGTGCCAGTAGTTCCCGGGTGGGGGGCCACGAGCAGTACTTC. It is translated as CASSSRVGGHEQYF.

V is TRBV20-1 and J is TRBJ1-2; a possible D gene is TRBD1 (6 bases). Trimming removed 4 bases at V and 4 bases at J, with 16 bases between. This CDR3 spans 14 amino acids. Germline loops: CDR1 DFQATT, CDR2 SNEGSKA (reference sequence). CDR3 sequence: CSATYREGSYGYTF. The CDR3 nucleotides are TGCAGTGCTACCTACAGGGAAGGGTCCTATGGCTACACCTTC.

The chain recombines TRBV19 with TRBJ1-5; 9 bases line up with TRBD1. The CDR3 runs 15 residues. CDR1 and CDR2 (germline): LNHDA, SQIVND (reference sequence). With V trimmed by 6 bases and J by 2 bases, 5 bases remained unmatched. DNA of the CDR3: TGTGCCAGTAGGTCGAGGACAGGGGGCAATCAGCCCCAGCATTTT. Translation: CASRSRTGGNQPQHF.

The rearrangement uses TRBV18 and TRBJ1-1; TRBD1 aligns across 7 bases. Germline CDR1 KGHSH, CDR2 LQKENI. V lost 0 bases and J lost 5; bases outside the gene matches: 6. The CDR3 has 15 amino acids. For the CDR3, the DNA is TGTGCCAGCTCACCACCGGGGCAGGGGGGGACTGAAGCTTTCTTT. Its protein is CASSPPGQGGTEAFF.

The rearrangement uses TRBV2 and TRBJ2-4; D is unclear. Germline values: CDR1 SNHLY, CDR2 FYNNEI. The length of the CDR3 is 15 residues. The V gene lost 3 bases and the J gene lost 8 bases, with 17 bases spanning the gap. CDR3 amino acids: CASSEPTSRYDIQYF. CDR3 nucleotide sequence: TGTGCCAGCAGTGAGCCCACCTCGAGATATGACATTCAGTACTTC.

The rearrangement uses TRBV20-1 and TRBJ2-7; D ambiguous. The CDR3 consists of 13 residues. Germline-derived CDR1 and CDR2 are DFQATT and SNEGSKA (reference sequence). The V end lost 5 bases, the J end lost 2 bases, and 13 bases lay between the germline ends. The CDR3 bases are TGCAGTGCTCTCACTCAGAGAGCCTACGAGCAGTACTTC. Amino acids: CSALTQRAYEQYF.

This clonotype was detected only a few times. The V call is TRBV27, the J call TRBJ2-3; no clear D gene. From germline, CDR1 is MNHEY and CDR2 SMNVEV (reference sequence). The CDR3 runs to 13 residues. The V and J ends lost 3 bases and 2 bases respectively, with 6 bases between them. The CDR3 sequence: CASSLAPTDTQYF. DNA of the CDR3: TGTGCCAGCAGTTTGGCCCCCACAGATACGCAGTATTTT.

CDR3 region: CASSGAGRDYGYTF. CDR3 coding DNA: TGTGCCAGCAGTGGTGCGGGACGGGACTATGGCTACACCTTC. The chain couples TRBV7-2 to TRBJ1-2; possibly TRBD1 for D (5 bases). The V gene lost 6 bases and the J gene lost 3 bases, with 14 bases spanning the gap. This CDR3 is built from 14 residues. Per the germline V gene, CDR1 is SGHTA and CDR2 is FQGNSA.

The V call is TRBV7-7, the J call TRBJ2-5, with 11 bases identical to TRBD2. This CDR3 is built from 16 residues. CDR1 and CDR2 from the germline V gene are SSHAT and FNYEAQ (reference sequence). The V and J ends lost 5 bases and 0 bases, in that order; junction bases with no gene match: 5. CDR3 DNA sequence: TGTGCCAGCAGCCCGGCGGGACTAGCGGACCAAGAGACCCAGTACTTC. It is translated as CASSPAGLADQETQYF.

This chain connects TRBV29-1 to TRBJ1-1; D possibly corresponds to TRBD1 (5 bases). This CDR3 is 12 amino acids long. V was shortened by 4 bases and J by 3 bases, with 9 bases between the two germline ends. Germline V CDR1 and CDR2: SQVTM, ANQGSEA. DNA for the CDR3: TGCAGCGTTGGCAGGGCGCACACTGAAGCTTTCTTT. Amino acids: CSVGRAHTEAFF.

CDR3 residues: CSVGRTGANYGYTF. CDR3 DNA: TGCAGCGTTGGACGGACTGGGGCTAACTATGGCTACACCTTC. This chain links TRBV29-1 with TRBJ1-2, with D uncertain. This CDR3 comprises 14 residues. Germline V CDR1 and CDR2: SQVTM, ANQGSEA. The V end lost 4 bases, the J end lost 0 bases, and 12 bases lay between the germline ends.

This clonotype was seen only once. The CDR3 DNA sequence: TGTGCCAGTAGTATTGCGGCCTATGGCTACACCTTC. Translated, it gives CASSIAAYGYTF. The V call is TRBV19, the J call TRBJ1-2; no reliable D call. V was clipped by 3 bases and J by 4 bases, with 6 bases between them. Germline lookup yields CDR1 LNHDA and CDR2 SQIVND (reference sequence). The CDR3 runs to 12 residues.

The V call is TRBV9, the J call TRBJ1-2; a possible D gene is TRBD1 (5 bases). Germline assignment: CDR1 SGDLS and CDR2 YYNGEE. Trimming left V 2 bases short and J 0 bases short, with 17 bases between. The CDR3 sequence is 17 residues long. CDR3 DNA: TGTGCCAGCAGCGTCTCCTCTTCCTGGGACCCTAACTATGGCTACACCTTC. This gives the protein CASSVSSSWDPNYGYTF.

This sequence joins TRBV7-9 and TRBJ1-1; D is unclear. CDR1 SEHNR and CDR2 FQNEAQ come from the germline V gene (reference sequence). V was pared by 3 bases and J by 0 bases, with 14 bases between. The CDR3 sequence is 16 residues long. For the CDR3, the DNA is TGTGCCAGCAGCTTTGGGGAGACTTGGATGAACACTGAAGCTTTCTTT. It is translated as CASSFGETWMNTEAFF.

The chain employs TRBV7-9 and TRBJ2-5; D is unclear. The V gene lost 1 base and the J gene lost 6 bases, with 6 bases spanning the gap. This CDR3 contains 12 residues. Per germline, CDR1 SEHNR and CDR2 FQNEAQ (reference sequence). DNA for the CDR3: TGTGCCAGCAGCTTAGGGTCGCAGACCCAGTACTTC. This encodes CASSLGSQTQYF.

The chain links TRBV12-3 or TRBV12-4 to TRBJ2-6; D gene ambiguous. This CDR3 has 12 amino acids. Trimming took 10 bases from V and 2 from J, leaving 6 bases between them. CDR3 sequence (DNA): TGTGCCACCGCCCCTGGGGCCAACGTCCTGACTTTC. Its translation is CATAPGANVLTF.

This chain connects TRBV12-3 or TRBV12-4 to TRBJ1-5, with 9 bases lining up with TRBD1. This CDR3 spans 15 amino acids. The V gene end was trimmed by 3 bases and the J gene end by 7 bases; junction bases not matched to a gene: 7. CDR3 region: CASSLWDRVTQPQHF. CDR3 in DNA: TGTGCCAGCAGTTTGTGGGACAGGGTAACACAGCCCCAGCATTTT.

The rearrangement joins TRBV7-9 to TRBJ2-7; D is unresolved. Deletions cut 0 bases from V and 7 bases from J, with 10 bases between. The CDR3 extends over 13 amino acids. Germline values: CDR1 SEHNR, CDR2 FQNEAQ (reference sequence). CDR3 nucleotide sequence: TGTGCCAGCAGCTTAGCTACCTCTCGGGAGCAGTACTTC. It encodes CASSLATSREQYF. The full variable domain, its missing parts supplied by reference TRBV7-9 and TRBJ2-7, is DTGVSQNPRHKITKRGQNVTFRCDPISEHNRLYWYRQTLGQGPEFLTYFQNEAQLEKSRLLSDRFSAERPKGSFSTLEIQRTEQGDSAMYLCASSLATSREQYFGPGTRLTVT.

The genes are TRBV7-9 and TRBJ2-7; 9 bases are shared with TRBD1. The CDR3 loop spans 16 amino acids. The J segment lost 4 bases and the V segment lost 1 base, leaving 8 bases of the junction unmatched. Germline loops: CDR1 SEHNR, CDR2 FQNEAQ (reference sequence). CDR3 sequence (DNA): TGTGCCAGCAGCTTAGAATCCGGGACAGGGTGGTACGAGCAGTACTTC. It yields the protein CASSLESGTGWYEQYF.

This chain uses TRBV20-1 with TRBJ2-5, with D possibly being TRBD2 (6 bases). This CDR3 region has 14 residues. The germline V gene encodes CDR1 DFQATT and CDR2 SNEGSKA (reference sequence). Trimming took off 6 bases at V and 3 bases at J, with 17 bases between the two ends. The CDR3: CSATSRDSKETQYF. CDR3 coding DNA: TGCAGTGCCACCAGCCGGGACTCTAAAGAGACCCAGTACTTC.

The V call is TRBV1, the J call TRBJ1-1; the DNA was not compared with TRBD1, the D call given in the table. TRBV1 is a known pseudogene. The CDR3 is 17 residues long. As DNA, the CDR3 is TGCACCAGCAGCCATGGGACGGGATGGGGTTTAAACACTGAAGCTTTCTTT. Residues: CTSSHGTGWGLNTEAFF.

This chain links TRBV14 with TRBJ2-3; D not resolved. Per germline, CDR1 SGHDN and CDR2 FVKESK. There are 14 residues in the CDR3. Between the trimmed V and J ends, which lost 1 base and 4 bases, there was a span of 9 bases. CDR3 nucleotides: TGTGCCAGCAGCCAAGCAAACTTTGCAGATACGCAGTATTTT. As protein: CASSQANFADTQYF.

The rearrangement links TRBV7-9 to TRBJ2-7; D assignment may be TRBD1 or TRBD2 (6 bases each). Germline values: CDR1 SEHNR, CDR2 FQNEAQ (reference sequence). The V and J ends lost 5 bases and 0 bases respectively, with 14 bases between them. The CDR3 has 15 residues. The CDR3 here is CASSPGDSYSYEQYF. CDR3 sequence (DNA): TGTGCCAGCAGCCCAGGGGACTCCTACTCCTACGAGCAGTACTTC.

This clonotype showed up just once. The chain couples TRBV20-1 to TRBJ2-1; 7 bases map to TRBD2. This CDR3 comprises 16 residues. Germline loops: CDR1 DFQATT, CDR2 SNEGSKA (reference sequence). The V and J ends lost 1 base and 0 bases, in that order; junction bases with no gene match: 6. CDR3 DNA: TGCAGTGCTAGAGGGCAAGCGGGGAGCTCCTACAATGAGCAGTTCTTC. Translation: CSARGQAGSSYNEQFF.

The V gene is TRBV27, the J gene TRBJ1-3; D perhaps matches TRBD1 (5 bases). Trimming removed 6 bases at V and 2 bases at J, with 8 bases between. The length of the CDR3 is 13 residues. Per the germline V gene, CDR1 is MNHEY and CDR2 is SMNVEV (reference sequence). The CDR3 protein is CASSWGPGNTIYF. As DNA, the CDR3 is TGTGCCAGCAGCTGGGGACCTGGAAACACCATATATTTT.

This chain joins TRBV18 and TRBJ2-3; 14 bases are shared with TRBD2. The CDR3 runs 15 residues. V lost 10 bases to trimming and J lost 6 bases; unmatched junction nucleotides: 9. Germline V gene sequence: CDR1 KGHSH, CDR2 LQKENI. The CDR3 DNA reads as TGTGCCACGAAGACTAGCGGGGGGGCCAGTGATACGCAGTATTTT. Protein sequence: CATKTSGGASDTQYF.

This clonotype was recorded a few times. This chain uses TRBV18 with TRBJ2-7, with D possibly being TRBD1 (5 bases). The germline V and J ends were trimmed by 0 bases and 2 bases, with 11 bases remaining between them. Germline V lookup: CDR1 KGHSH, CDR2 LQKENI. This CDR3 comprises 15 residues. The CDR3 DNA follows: TGTGCCAGCTCACCACCGGGTACAGGCACCTACGAGCAGTACTTC. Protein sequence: CASSPPGTGTYEQYF.